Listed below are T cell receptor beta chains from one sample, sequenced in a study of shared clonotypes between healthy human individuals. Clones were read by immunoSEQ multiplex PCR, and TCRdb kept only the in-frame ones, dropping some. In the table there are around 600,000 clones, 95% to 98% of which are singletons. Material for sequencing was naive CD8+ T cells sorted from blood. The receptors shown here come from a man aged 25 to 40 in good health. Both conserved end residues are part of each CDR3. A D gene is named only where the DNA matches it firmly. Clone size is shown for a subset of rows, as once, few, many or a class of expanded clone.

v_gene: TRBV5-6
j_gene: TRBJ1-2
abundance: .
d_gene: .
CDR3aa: CASGPAAGYGYTF
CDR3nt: TGTGCCAGCGGCCCGGCGGCGGGCTATGGCTACACCTTC

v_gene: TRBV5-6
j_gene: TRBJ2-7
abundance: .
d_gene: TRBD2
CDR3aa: CASSLTVAGVFGEQYF
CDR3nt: TGTGCCAGCAGCTTGACTGTAGCGGGAGTATTCGGCGAGCAGTACTTC

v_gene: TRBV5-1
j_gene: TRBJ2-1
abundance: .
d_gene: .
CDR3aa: CASSFEAVEQFF
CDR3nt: TGCGCCAGCAGCTTCGAAGCGGTGGAGCAGTTCTTC

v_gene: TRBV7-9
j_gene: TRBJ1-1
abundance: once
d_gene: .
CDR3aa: CASSLGTNTEAFF
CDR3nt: TGTGCCAGCAGCTTGGGTACGAACACTGAAGCTTTCTTT

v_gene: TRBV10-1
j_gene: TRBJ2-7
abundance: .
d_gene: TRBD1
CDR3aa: CASSPSIRTGGTYEQYF
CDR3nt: TGCGCCAGCAGTCCGTCTATCCGGACAGGGGGAACATACGAGCAGTACTTC

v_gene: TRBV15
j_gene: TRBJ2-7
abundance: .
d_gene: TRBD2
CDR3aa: CATSSEREQDEQYF
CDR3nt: TGTGCCACCAGCAGCGAGCGGGAGCAGGACGAGCAGTACTTC

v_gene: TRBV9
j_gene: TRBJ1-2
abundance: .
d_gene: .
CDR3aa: CASSPHNNYGYTF
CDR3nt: TGTGCCAGCAGCCCTCACAACAACTATGGCTACACCTTC

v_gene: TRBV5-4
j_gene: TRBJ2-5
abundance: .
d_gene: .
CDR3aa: CASSLAGETQYF
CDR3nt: TGTGCCAGCAGCTTGGCCGGGGAGACCCAGTACTTC

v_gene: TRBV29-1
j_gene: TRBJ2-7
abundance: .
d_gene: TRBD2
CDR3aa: CSVEDPLGTSGSAYEQYF
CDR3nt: TGCAGCGTTGAAGATCCGCTCGGGACTAGCGGTTCCGCCTACGAGCAGTACTTC

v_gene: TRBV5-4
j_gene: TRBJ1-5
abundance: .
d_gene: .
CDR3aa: CASSPEGVDQPQHF
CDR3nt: TGTGCCAGCAGCCCCGAGGGGGTCGATCAGCCCCAGCATTTT

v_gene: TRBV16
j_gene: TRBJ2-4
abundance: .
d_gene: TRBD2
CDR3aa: CASSRTSGTSGRAWDIQYF
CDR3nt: TGTGCCAGCAGCAGAACATCCGGGACTAGCGGGAGGGCCTGGGACATTCAGTACTTC

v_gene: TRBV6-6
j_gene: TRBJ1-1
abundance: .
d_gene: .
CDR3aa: CAIDNTGGRAFF
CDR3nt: TGTGCCATCGACAACACCGGTGGGAGAGCTTTCTTT

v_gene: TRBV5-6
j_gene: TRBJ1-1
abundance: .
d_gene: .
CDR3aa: CASSPGQTTEAFF
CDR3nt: TGTGCCAGCAGTCCTGGACAGACTACTGAAGCTTTCTTT

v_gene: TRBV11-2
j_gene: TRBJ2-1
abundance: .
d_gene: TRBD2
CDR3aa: CASSLAGGGWEQFF
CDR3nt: TGTGCCAGCAGCTTAGCGGGAGGGGGATGGGAGCAGTTCTTC

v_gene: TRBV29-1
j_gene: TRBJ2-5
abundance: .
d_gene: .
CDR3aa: CSVEDPSSEEETQYF
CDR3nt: TGCAGCGTTGAAGATCCCTCCAGCGAGGAAGAGACCCAGTACTTC

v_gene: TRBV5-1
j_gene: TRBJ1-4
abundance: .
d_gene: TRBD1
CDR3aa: CASSLGDRGNEKLFF
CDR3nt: TGCGCCAGCAGCTTGGGGGACAGGGGCAATGAAAAACTGTTTTTT

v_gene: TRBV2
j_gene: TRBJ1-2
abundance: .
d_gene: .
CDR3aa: CASQGTYYGYTF
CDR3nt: TGTGCCAGCCAGGGCACCTATTATGGCTACACCTTC

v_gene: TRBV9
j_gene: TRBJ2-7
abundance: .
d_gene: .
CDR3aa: CASSVGRMGGTNEQYF
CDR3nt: TGTGCCAGCAGCGTAGGACGAATGGGGGGAACGAACGAGCAGTACTTC

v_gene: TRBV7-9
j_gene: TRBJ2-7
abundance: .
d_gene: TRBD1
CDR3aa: CASSREGQTVFEQYF
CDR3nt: TGTGCCAGCAGCCGAGAGGGACAGACAGTTTTTGAGCAGTACTTC

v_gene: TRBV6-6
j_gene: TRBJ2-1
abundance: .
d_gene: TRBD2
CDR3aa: CASSPREAYNEQFF
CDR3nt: TGTGCCAGCAGTCCTCGGGAGGCCTACAATGAGCAGTTCTTC

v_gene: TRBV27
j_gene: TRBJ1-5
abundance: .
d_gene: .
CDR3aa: CASSPEAPGRPHQPQHF
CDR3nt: TGTGCCAGCAGTCCCGAGGCACCGGGACGCCCTCATCAGCCCCAGCATTTT

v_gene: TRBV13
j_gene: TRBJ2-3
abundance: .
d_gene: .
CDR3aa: CASSRQENTDTQYF
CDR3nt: TGTGCCAGCAGCCGACAAGAGAACACAGATACGCAGTATTTT

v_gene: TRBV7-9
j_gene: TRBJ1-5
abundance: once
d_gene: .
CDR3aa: CASSLGLPNQPQHF
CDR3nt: TGTGCCAGCAGCTTAGGACTGCCCAATCAGCCCCAGCATTTT

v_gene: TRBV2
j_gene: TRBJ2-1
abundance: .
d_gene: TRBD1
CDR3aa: CASRTGRRAFF
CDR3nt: TGTGCCAGCAGGACAGGGCGGCGGGCCTTCTTC

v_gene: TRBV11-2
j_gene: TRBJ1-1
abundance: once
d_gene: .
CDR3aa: CASSHLDRANTEAFF
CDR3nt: TGTGCCAGCAGCCATCTGGATCGGGCGAACACTGAAGCTTTCTTT

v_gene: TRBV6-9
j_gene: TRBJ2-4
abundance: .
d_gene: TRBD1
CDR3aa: CASSPGQGNLVAKNIQYF
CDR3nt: TGTGCCAGCAGCCCCGGACAGGGAAACTTAGTCGCCAAAAACATTCAGTACTTC

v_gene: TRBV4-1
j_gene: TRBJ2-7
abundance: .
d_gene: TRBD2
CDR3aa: CASSYTQGGSYEQYF
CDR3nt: TGCGCCAGCAGCTACACTCAGGGAGGGTCCTACGAGCAGTACTTC

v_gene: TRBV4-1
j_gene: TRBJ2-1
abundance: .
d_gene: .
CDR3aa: CASSQDPGLAAEQFF
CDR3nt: TGCGCCAGCAGCCAAGACCCGGGACTCGCTGCCGAGCAGTTCTTC

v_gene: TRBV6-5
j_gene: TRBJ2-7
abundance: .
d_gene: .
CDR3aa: CASSFAASYEQYF
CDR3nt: TGTGCCAGCAGTTTCGCAGCCTCCTACGAGCAGTACTTC

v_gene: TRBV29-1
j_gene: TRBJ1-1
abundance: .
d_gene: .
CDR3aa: CSARKAHRVENTEAFF
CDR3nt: TGCAGCGCTAGGAAAGCACACAGGGTGGAGAACACTGAAGCTTTCTTT

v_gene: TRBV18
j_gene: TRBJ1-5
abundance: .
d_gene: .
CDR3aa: CASSPYSNQPQHF
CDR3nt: TGTGCCAGCTCACCTTACAGCAATCAGCCCCAGCATTTT

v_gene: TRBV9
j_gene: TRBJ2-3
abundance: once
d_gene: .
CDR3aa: CASSDRDSTDTQYF
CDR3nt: TGTGCCAGCAGCGATCGGGACAGCACAGATACGCAGTATTTT

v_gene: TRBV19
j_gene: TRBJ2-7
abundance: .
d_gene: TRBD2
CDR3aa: CASSPVLARSYEQYF
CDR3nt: TGTGCCAGTAGTCCAGTACTAGCGCGCTCCTACGAGCAGTACTTC

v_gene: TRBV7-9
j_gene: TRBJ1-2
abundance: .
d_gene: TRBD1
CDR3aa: CASSPTGGLGYGYTF
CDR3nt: TGTGCCAGCAGCCCCACAGGGGGTCTTGGCTATGGCTACACCTTC

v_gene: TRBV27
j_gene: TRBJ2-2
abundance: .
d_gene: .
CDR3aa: CASGSNGIGGTGELFF
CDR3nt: TGTGCCAGTGGGTCAAACGGTATAGGGGGCACCGGGGAGCTGTTTTTT

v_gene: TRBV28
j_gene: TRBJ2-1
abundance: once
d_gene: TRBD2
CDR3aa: CASQELPFREGRNEQFF
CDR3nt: TGTGCCAGCCAGGAGTTGCCATTTCGGGAGGGCCGTAATGAGCAGTTCTTC

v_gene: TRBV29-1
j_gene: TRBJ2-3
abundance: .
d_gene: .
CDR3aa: CSVEDPRAGRTDTQYF
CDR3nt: TGCAGCGTTGAAGACCCCCGGGCTGGGAGGACAGATACGCAGTATTTT

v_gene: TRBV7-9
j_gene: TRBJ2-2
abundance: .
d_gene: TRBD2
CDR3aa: CASSQWTSSYTGELFF
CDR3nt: TGTGCCAGCAGTCAATGGACTAGCTCGTACACCGGGGAGCTGTTTTTT

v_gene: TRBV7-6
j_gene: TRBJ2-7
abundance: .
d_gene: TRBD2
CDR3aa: CASSPGTSGNIYEQYF
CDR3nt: TGTGCCAGCAGCCCCGGGACTAGCGGGAATATCTACGAGCAGTACTTC

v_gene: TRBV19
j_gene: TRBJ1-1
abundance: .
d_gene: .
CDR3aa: CASSIVPGASAFF
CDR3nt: TGTGCCAGTAGTATAGTTCCGGGGGCGTCCGCTTTCTTT

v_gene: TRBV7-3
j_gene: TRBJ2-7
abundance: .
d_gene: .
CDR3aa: CASSSSLGGSYEQYF
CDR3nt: TGTGCCAGCAGCTCTTCCCTTGGGGGATCCTACGAGCAGTACTTC

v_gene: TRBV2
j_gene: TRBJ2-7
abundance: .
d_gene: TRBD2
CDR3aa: CASSAAGVATYEQYF
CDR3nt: TGTGCCAGCAGTGCGGCGGGAGTTGCGACCTACGAGCAGTACTTC

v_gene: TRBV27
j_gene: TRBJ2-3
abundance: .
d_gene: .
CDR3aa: CASSWQGRGTDTQYF
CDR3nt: TGTGCCAGCAGTTGGCAGGGGAGGGGCACAGATACGCAGTATTTT

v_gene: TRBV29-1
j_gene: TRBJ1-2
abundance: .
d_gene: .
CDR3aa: CSVEDDYGYTF
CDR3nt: TGCAGCGTTGAAGATGACTATGGCTACACCTTC

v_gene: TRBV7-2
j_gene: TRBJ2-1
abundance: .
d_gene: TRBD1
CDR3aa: CASSLALSGGEGGNEQFF
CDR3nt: TGTGCCAGCAGCTTAGCGCTATCAGGGGGAGAAGGGGGCAATGAGCAGTTCTTC

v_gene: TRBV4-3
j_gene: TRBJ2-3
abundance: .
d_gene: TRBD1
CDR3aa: CASSQVIGEDRIGTDTQYF
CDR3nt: TGCGCCAGCAGCCAAGTAATTGGAGAGGACAGGATTGGTACAGATACGCAGTATTTT

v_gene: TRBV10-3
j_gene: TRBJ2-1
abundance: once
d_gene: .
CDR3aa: CAISENRGGNEQFF
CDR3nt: TGTGCCATCAGTGAGAACAGGGGAGGCAATGAGCAGTTCTTC

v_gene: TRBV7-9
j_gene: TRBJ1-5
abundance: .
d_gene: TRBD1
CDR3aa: CASSLGTGVQPQHF
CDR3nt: TGTGCCAGCAGCTTAGGGACAGGGGTTCAGCCCCAGCATTTT

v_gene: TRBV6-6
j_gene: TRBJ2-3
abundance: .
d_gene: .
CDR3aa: CASSRLSTDTQYF
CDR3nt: TGTGCCAGCAGCCGACTGAGCACAGATACGCAGTATTTT

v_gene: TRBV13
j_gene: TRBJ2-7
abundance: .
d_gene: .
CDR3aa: CASSPGDSRYEQYF
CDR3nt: TGTGCCAGCAGCCCGGGGGACAGCCGCTACGAGCAGTACTTC

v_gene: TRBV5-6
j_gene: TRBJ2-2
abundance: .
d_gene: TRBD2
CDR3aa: CASSSRGRDGELFF
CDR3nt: TGTGCCAGCAGCTCCCGGGGGAGGGACGGGGAGCTGTTTTTT

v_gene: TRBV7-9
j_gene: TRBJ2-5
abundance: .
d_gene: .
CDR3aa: CASSLGGTYQETQYF
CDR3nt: TGTGCCAGCAGCTTAGGTGGGACATACCAAGAGACCCAGTACTTC

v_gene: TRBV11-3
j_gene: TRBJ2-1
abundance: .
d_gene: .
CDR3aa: CASSPRSSSYNEQFF
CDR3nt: TGTGCCAGCAGCCCGAGGTCCAGCTCCTACAATGAGCAGTTCTTC

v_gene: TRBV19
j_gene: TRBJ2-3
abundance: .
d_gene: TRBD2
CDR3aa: CASSFLAAPTDTQYF
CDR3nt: TGTGCCAGTAGTTTCCTAGCGGCCCCCACAGATACGCAGTATTTT

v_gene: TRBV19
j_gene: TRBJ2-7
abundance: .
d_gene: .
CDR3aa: CASSTPTDLVPYEQYF
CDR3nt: TGTGCCAGTAGTACTCCGACAGATCTTGTCCCCTACGAGCAGTACTTC